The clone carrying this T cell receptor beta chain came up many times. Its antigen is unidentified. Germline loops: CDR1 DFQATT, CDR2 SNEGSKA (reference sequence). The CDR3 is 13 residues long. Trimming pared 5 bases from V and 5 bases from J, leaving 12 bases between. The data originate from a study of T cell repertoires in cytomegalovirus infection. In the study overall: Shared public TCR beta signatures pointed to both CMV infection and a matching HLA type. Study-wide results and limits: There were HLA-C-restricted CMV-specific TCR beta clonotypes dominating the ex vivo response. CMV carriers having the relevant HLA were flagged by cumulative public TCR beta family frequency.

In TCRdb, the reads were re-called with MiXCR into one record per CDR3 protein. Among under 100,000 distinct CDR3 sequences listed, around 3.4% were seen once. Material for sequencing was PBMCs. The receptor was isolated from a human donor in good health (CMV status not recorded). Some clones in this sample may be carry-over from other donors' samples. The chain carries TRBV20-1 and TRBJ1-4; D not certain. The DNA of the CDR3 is TGCAGTGCTGTCGCTGCGGAGAATGAAAAACTGTTTTTT. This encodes CSAVAAENEKLFF.